These 20 T cell receptor beta chains share one sample of origin, sequenced in a study of blood T cell repertoires in COVID-19. TCRdb's table, derived via immunoSEQ multiplex PCR, lists solely in-frame clones and lacks some. The sample lists about 150,000 clones, almost 85% occurring once. Sequenced material: peripheral blood. The receptors derive from a man younger than 30 with active or convalescent COVID-19.

The V gene is TRBV7-8, the J gene TRBJ2-1, with 11 bases identical to TRBD2. The CDR3 consists of 16 residues. The trim removed 5 bases at V and 2 bases at J, leaving 5 bases unmatched. Germline V CDR1 and CDR2: SGHVS, FQNEAQ. The CDR3 region is CASSPGTSGTYNEQFF. CDR3 in DNA: TGTGCCAGCAGCCCAGGGACTAGCGGAACCTACAATGAGCAGTTCTTC. The full variable domain, completed using reference TRBV7-8 and TRBJ2-1, is GAGVSQSPRYKVAKRGQDVALRCDPISGHVSLFWYQQALGQGPEFLTYFQNEAQLDKSGLPSDRFFAERPEGSVSTLKIQRTQQEDSAVYLCASSPGTSGTYNEQFFGPGTRLTVL.

The chain carries TRBV6-2 or TRBV6-3 and TRBJ1-1; TRBD1 aligns across 8 bases. This CDR3 comprises 12 residues. The germline V gene encodes CDR1 MNHEY and CDR2 SVGEGT. After removal of 6 bases from V and 8 bases from J, the junction contained 5 bases not matched to a gene. The CDR3 is CASSTRTGEAFF. CDR3 coding DNA: TGTGCCAGCAGCACAAGGACAGGGGAAGCTTTCTTT.

V is TRBV28 and J is TRBJ1-2; D gene ambiguous. V was trimmed by 5 bases and J by 0 bases, leaving 16 bases between them. The CDR3 is 16 amino acids. Germline V gene data show CDR1 as MDHEN and CDR2 as SYDVKM. CDR3 residues: CASSSPRGLTNYGYTF. CDR3 DNA: TGTGCCAGCAGTAGCCCCCGAGGGCTAACTAACTATGGCTACACCTTC.

The chain links TRBV6-5 to TRBJ1-5; TRBD1 matches 9 bases. CDR1 is MNHEY and CDR2 is SVGAGI in the germline V gene. Trimming at V came to 5 bases and at J to 7 bases, leaving 9 bases not matched to a gene. The length of the CDR3 is 15 residues. The CDR3 sequence: CASSRGDRARQPQHF. Here the CDR3 DNA reads TGTGCCAGCAGTCGAGGGGACAGGGCGAGACAGCCCCAGCATTTT.

V gene TRBV12-3 or TRBV12-4 combines with J gene TRBJ2-7; 7 positions match TRBD2. The V segment lost 3 bases and the J segment 7 bases; nucleotides outside the gene matches: 6. The CDR3 is made up of 13 amino acids. Here the CDR3 reads CASSFVQGGEQYF. CDR3 nucleotide sequence: TGTGCCAGCAGTTTTGTCCAGGGAGGGGAGCAGTACTTC.

The genes are TRBV7-8 and TRBJ1-2; possibly TRBD1 for D (5 bases). V was cut by 5 bases and J by 7 bases, with 17 bases left in between. The CDR3 is made up of 14 amino acids. CDR1 and CDR2 from the germline V gene are SGHVS and FQNEAQ. The CDR3 sequence is CASSPLRGEGGYTF. The CDR3 nucleotides are TGTGCCAGCAGCCCCCTGCGGGGGGAGGGTGGCTACACCTTC.

The chain couples TRBV18 to TRBJ2-3; possibly TRBD1 for D (6 bases). The germline V gene encodes CDR1 KGHSH and CDR2 LQKENI. V shed 3 bases and J shed 1 base, with 11 bases lying between them. This CDR3 is built from 15 residues. The CDR3 DNA follows: TGTGCCAGCTCACCGGAGGCAGGGGGCACAGATACGCAGTATTTT. Translation gives CASSPEAGGTDTQYF.

This rearrangement joins TRBV19 to TRBJ2-1; TRBD2 aligns across 9 bases. V shed 3 bases, J shed 6 bases, and the junction held 6 bases outside the gene matches. The germline gives CDR1 LNHDA, CDR2 SQIVND (reference sequence). This CDR3 contains 15 residues. The CDR3 reads CASSISSGAFNEQFF. CDR3 DNA: TGTGCCAGTAGTATTTCTAGCGGGGCCTTCAATGAGCAGTTCTTC.

The genes are TRBV19 and TRBJ2-3; 7 positions match TRBD2. The CDR3 has 19 amino acids. V lost 1 base to trimming and J lost 0 bases; unmatched junction nucleotides: 13. Per the germline V gene, CDR1 is LNHDA and CDR2 is SQIVND (reference sequence). The CDR3 here is CASSIAPRSSGASTDTQYF. The CDR3 region has the DNA TGTGCCAGTAGTATAGCCCCGCGATCTAGCGGAGCTAGCACAGATACGCAGTATTTT. Complete variable domain (other parts from reference TRBV19 and TRBJ2-3): DGGITQSPKYLFRKEGQNVTLSCEQNLNHDAMYWYRQDPGQGLRLIYYSQIVNDFQKGDIAEGYSVSREKKESFPLTVTSAQKNPTAFYLCASSIAPRSSGASTDTQYFGPGTRLTVL.

The V and J genes are TRBV18 and TRBJ1-1; no clear D. Trimming removed 6 bases at V and 0 bases at J, with 17 bases between. Germline V gene lookup returns CDR1 KGHSH and CDR2 LQKENI. There are 16 residues in the CDR3. DNA of the CDR3: TGTGCCAGCTCGCGGCCCCCCCGAGGGATGAACACTGAAGCTTTCTTT. Protein sequence: CASSRPPRGMNTEAFF. Based on the CDR3 plus reference TRBV18 and TRBJ1-1, the full variable domain is NAGVMQNPRHLVRRRGQEARLRCSPMKGHSHVYWYRQLPEEGLKFMVYLQKENIIDESGMPKERFSAEFPKEGPSILRIQQVVRGDSAAYFCASSRPPRGMNTEAFFGQGTRLTVV.

The chain uses TRBV5-1 and TRBJ2-7; 7 nucleotides align to TRBD1. Germline V gene sequence: CDR1 SGHRS, CDR2 YFSETQ. The CDR3 has 11 residues. V lost 7 bases to trimming and J lost 3 bases; unmatched junction nucleotides: 1. CDR3 sequence reads: CASGDSYEQYF. The CDR3, as DNA: TGCGCCAGCGGGGACAGCTACGAGCAGTACTTC. Filled out from reference TRBV5-1 and TRBJ2-7, the complete variable domain reads KAGVTQTPRYLIKTRGQQVTLSCSPISGHRSVSWYQQTPGQGLQFLFEYFSETQRNKGNFPGRFSGRQFSNSRSEMNVSTLELGDSALYLCASGDSYEQYFGPGTRLTVT.

V and J are TRBV6-1 and TRBJ1-1; D unclear. Germline V gene lookup returns CDR1 MNHNS and CDR2 SASEGT. With 0 bases removed from V and 0 bases from J, the gap between germline ends came to 5 bases. This CDR3 has 14 amino acids. CDR3 nucleotide sequence: TGTGCCAGCAGTGAAGCACAGATGAACACTGAAGCTTTCTTT. Its translation: CASSEAQMNTEAFF.

This clone was seen many times. The chain is built from TRBV7-2 and TRBJ1-3, with unresolved D. This CDR3 has 17 residues. Trimming took 0 bases from V and 0 from J, leaving 12 bases between them. Per germline, CDR1 SGHTA and CDR2 FQGNSA. In DNA, the CDR3 is TGTGCCAGCAGCTTAGCGCTTACAGACGCCTCTGGAAACACCATATATTTT. Protein product: CASSLALTDASGNTIYF.

The chain uses TRBV7-6 and TRBJ1-6, with 9 bases matching TRBD1. CDR1 is SGHVS, CDR2 FNYEAQ, per germline. The J segment lost 6 bases and the V segment lost 5 bases, leaving 5 bases of the junction unmatched. The CDR3 contains 15 residues. The CDR3, as DNA: TGTGCCAGCAGCCTTGGGACAGGGTCTAATTCACCCCTCCACTTT. Amino acid sequence: CASSLGTGSNSPLHF.

This chain joins TRBV9 and TRBJ1-1, with TRBD1 as a possible D gene (5 bases). CDR1 and CDR2 from the germline V gene are SGDLS and YYNGEE. V was shortened by 0 bases and J by 0 bases, with 12 bases between the two germline ends. The CDR3 runs to 16 residues. The CDR3 DNA sequence: TGTGCCAGCAGCGTAGAAGGGGCTGAGATGAACACTGAAGCTTTCTTT. Translating it yields CASSVEGAEMNTEAFF.

This rearrangement joins TRBV19 to TRBJ1-4, with 7 nucleotides matching TRBD1. The CDR3 covers 13 residues. The V gene end was trimmed by 6 bases and the J gene end by 8 bases; junction bases not matched to a gene: 6. The germline V gene has CDR1 LNHDA and CDR2 SQIVND (reference sequence). CDR3 coding DNA: TGTGCCAGTAGAGGGACAGTACGAGAAAAACTGTTTTTT. The encoded protein is CASRGTVREKLFF. Full variable domain (remainder filled in from reference TRBV19 and TRBJ1-4): DGGITQSPKYLFRKEGQNVTLSCEQNLNHDAMYWYRQDPGQGLRLIYYSQIVNDFQKGDIAEGYSVSREKKESFPLTVTSAQKNPTAFYLCASRGTVREKLFFGSGTQLSVL.

The chain carries TRBV2 and TRBJ2-3, with no clear D. CDR1 SNHLY and CDR2 FYNNEI come from the germline V gene. The CDR3 loop spans 12 amino acids. V lost 7 bases and J lost 4, with 9 bases in between. The CDR3 protein is CASTLAPDTQYF. DNA for the CDR3: TGTGCCAGCACCTTGGCCCCAGATACGCAGTATTTT. The variable domain in full, with the rest retrieved from reference TRBV2 and TRBJ2-3, is EPEVTQTPSHQVTQMGQEVILRCVPISNHLYFYWYRQILGQKVEFLVSFYNNEISEKSEIFDDQFSVERPDGSNFTLKIRSTKLEDSAMYFCASTLAPDTQYFGPGTRLTVL.

CDR3 coding DNA: TGCGCCAGCAGCCAAGATTACGGACTAGCGGGTGGCAATGAGCAGTTCTTC. Its translation is CASSQDYGLAGGNEQFF. The V call is TRBV4-3, the J call TRBJ2-1; TRBD2 aligns across 11 bases. The CDR3 contains 17 residues. The ends lost 0 bases at V and 6 bases at J; junction bases unmatched: 7. Germline lookup yields CDR1 LGHNA and CDR2 YSLEER.

This chain connects TRBV6-1 to TRBJ1-6; D remains unclear. The V end was cut by 4 bases, the J end by 7 bases, with 17 bases between. Germline loops: CDR1 MNHNS, CDR2 SASEGT. The CDR3 extends over 16 amino acids. The CDR3 sequence: CASSVSTGAGNSPLHF. The CDR3, as DNA: TGTGCCAGCAGTGTCTCAACGGGAGCGGGGAATTCACCCCTCCACTTT.

This clone was recorded a few times. The rearrangement joins TRBV5-1 to TRBJ2-5; no definite D call. The CDR3 totals 15 residues. Deletions cut 4 bases from V and 0 bases from J, with 13 bases between. Germline V gene data show CDR1 as SGHRS and CDR2 as YFSETQ. The chain's CDR3 is CASSVDPRYQETQYF. The CDR3, as DNA: TGCGCCAGCAGCGTGGATCCACGGTACCAAGAGACCCAGTACTTC.